This T cell receptor (beta chain) was observed in a study of identical twins. CDR3 length: 18 residues. As concerns this clonotype: The target antigen is unknown.

TCRdb independently ran MiXCR on the 5' RACE reads; one entry per CDR3 protein. The repertoire holds about 340,000 distinct CDR3 sequences, with approximately 10% as singletons. Findings of the study overall: Insertions were fewer in abundant cord blood beta clonotypes, whereas memory repertoires showed none of this pattern. Out-of-frame beta sequences exhibited a weaker degree of excess twin sharing. The models gave estimates that fell short of the out-of-frame TCR alpha sharing seen in monozygotic twins. The authors noted that invariant MAIT and iNKT cells could partly confound zero-insertion analyses.

This TCR was recovered from a woman aged 45-60 years in good health. The sequencing sample was made of naive T cells sorted from blood. The rearrangement uses TRBV21-1 and TRBJ2-3; whether TRBD2, the table's D call, matches the DNA was not checked. TRBV21-1 is reported as a pseudogene. This CDR3 is CASSKGELEREGIDTQYF. In DNA, the CDR3 is TGTGCCAGCAGCAAAGGGGAGTTGGAGCGGGAGGGCATTGATACGCAGTATTTT.